The rows below give T cell receptor beta chains drawn from one sample of a study of cytomegalovirus exposure and HLA in healthy donors. Profiled with immunoSEQ multiplex PCR; TCRdb holds only in-frame clones, not every one. Its clone listing holds more than 90,000 clones. Sequences were obtained from PBMCs. These receptors were obtained from a man aged 35-49 years in good health and CMV-seropositive. Both conserved end residues are part of each CDR3. The D gene is left open where the match is weak.

J gene	V gene	D gene	CDR3 DNA	CDR3 protein
TRBJ2-2	TRBV29-1	TRBD1	TGCAGCGTCGGGGACAGGGTCAACACCGGGGAGCTGTTTTTT	CSVGDRVNTGELFF
TRBJ2-4	TRBV11-1	TRBD1	TGTGCCAGCAGCCCCTGGACAGGGGACATCATTCAGTACTTC	CASSPWTGDIIQYF
TRBJ1-2	TRBV10-3	-	TGTGCCACGACACAGGGAGACTATGGCTACACCTTC	CATTQGDYGYTF
TRBJ1-5	TRBV19	-	TGTGCCAGTAGTCGAGACAGCCTCAATCAGCCCCAGCATTTT	CASSRDSLNQPQHF
TRBJ2-1	TRBV5-1	TRBD1	TGCGCCAGCAGCTTTAGACAGGGTGCCTACAATGAGCAGTTCTTC	CASSFRQGAYNEQFF
TRBJ2-1	TRBV5-1	TRBD1	TGCGCCAGCAGGCTAACCGGGACAGGGGTTCAGGATGAGCAGTTCTTC	CASRLTGTGVQDEQFF
TRBJ1-2	TRBV5-6	-	TGTGCCAGCAGCCCCCCAGCTCAGGGTTCTTCTAGTGGCTACACCTTC	CASSPPAQGSSSGYTF
TRBJ2-1	TRBV19	TRBD2	TGTGCCAGTAGTATAGTACGAGGAGCGGGAGCGGGGAGTATTGAGCAGTTCTTC	CASSIVRGAGAGSIEQFF
TRBJ2-7	TRBV4-2	TRBD2	TGTGCCAGCAGCCAAGAATTAGCGGGACCCCCCTACGAGCAGTACTTC	CASSQELAGPPYEQYF
TRBJ1-3	TRBV28	-	TGTGCCAGCATCCGACGGGGCTCTGGAAACACCATATATTTT	CASIRRGSGNTIYF
TRBJ2-1	TRBV28	-	TGTGCCAGCAGTAAGTGGGCCCAGGGTGAGCAGTTCTTC	CASSKWAQGEQFF
TRBJ1-5	TRBV18	-	TGTGCCAGCTCCTCAGGGCAGTTCAGCAATCAGCCCCAGCATTTT	CASSSGQFSNQPQHF
TRBJ1-1	TRBV5-1	-	TGCGCCAGCAGCCCCTTGGTTAGCAACACTGAAGCTTTCTTT	CASSPLVSNTEAFF
TRBJ2-1	TRBV11-2	TRBD2	TGTGCCAGCAGCTTAGAAAGGGGTAGCGGGAGACGCTCCTACAATGAGCAGTTCTTC	CASSLERGSGRRSYNEQFF
TRBJ1-5	TRBV9	-	TGTGCCAGCAGCGTAGCAGGCGGGAATCAGCCCCAGCATTTT	CASSVAGGNQPQHF
TRBJ1-2	TRBV27	TRBD1	TGTGCCAGCAGTTTCAGGGGGCTGAACTATGGCTACACCTTC	CASSFRGLNYGYTF
TRBJ1-1	TRBV6-5	TRBD1	TGTGCCAGCAGGTCACAGGGGGCCACTGAAGCTTTCTTT	CASRSQGATEAFF
TRBJ1-4	TRBV6-5	-	TGTGCCAGCAGTTACGGTCAGGTGTCGATTGGAGAAAAACTGTTTTTT	CASSYGQVSIGEKLFF
TRBJ2-2	TRBV18	-	TGTGCCAGCTCACCCGACAGATCGAACACCGGGGAGCTGTTTTTT	CASSPDRSNTGELFF
TRBJ1-5	TRBV18	-	TGTGCCAGCTCACCCCAGGGGTCTAATAGCAATCAGCCCCAGCATTTT	CASSPQGSNSNQPQHF
TRBJ2-4	TRBV28	TRBD2	TGTGCCAGCAGTTTCCAAAGCGGGAGTCACATTCAGTACTTC	CASSFQSGSHIQYF
TRBJ2-2	TRBV27	-	TGTGCCAGCAGTTTCGCGAACACCGGGGAGCTGTTTTTT	CASSFANTGELFF
TRBJ1-2	TRBV2	TRBD1	TGTGCCAGCAGGAGAGATGGGACAGCCTATGGCTACACCTTC	CASRRDGTAYGYTF
TRBJ2-5	TRBV6-1	TRBD1	TGTGCCAGCAGGCCCGACAGGGTAACGGAGACCCAGTACTTC	CASRPDRVTETQYF
TRBJ2-2	TRBV5-4	-	TGTGCCAGCAGCTTGGAGACAAGGCGCCAGAACACCGGGGAGCTGTTTTTT	CASSLETRRQNTGELFF
TRBJ2-2	TRBV11-2	TRBD2	TGTGCCAGCAGACCCTGGACTAGCGGGAGGGCCTTCGGGGAGCTGTTTTTT	CASRPWTSGRAFGELFF
TRBJ1-2	TRBV27	TRBD1	TGTGCCAGCAGTTTCTCCCCGACAGGGTCTAATGGCTACACCTTC	CASSFSPTGSNGYTF
TRBJ1-3	TRBV9	-	TGTGCCTCCGCGGGAGGGGCATCTGGAAACACCATATATTTT	CASAGGASGNTIYF
TRBJ2-3	TRBV14	TRBD2	TGTGCCAGCAGCGTGACTAGCGGAAACACAGATACGCAGTATTTT	CASSVTSGNTDTQYF
TRBJ1-1	TRBV29-1	-	TGCAGCGTTGCCTCCAGCGACACTGAAGCTTTCTTT	CSVASSDTEAFF
TRBJ1-1	TRBV6-6	-	TGTGCCAGCAGGGCCCCCCCCGCAGAGGCCGTTGAAGCTTTCTTT	CASRAPPAEAVEAFF
TRBJ1-2	TRBV6-1	-	TGTGCCAGCAGTGAGTTCAGCTATGGCTACACCTTC	CASSEFSYGYTF